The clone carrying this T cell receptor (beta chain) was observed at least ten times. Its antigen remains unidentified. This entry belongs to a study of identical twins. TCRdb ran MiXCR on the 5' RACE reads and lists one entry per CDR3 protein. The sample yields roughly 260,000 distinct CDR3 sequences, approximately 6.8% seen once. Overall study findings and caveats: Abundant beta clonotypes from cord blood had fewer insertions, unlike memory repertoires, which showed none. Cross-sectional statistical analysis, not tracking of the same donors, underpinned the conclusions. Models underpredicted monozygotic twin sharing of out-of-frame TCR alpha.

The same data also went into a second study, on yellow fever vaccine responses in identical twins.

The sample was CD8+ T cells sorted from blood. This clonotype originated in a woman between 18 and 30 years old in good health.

This CDR3 reads CASSLFNQPQHF. As DNA, the CDR3 is TGTGCCAGCAGCTTATTCAATCAGCCCCAGCATTTT. This chain links TRBV7-9 with TRBJ1-5, with D uncertain. The CDR3 has 12 residues. Germline CDR1 SEHNR, CDR2 FQNEAQ (reference sequence). V lost 2 bases to trimming and J lost 3 bases, with 2 bases between them.